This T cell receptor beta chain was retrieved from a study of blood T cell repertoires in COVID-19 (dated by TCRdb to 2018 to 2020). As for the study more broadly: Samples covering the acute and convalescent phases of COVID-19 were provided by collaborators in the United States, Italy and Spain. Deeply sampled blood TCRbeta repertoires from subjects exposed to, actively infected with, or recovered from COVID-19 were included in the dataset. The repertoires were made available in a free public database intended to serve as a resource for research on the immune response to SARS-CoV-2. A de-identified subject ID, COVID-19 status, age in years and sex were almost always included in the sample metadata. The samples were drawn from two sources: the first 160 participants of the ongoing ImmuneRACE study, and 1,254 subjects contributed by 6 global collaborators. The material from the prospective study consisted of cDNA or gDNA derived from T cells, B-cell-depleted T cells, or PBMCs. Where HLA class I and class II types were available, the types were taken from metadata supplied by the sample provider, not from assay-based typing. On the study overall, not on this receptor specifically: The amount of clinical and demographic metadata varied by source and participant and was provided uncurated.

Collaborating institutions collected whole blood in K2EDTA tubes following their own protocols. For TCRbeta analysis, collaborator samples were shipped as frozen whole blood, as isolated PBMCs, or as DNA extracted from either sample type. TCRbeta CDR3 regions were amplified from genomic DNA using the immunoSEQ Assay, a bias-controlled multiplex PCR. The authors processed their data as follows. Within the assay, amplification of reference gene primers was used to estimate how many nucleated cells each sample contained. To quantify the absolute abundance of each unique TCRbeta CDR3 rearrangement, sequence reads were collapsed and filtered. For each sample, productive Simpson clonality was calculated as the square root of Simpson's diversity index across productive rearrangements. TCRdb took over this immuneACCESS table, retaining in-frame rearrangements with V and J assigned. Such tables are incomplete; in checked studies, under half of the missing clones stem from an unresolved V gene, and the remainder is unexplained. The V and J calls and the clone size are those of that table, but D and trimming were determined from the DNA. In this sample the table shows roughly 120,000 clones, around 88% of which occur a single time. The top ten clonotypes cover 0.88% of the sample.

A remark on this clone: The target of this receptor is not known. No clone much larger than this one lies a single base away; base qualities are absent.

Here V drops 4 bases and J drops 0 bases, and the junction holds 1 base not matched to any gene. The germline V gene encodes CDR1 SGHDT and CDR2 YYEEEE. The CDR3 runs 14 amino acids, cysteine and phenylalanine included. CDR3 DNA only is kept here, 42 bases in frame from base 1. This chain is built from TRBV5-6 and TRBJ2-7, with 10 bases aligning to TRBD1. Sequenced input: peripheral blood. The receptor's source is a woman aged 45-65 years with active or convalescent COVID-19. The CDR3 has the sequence CASSRTGGSYEQYF. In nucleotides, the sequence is TGTGCCAGCAGCCGGACAGGGGGCTCCTACGAGCAGTACTTC.